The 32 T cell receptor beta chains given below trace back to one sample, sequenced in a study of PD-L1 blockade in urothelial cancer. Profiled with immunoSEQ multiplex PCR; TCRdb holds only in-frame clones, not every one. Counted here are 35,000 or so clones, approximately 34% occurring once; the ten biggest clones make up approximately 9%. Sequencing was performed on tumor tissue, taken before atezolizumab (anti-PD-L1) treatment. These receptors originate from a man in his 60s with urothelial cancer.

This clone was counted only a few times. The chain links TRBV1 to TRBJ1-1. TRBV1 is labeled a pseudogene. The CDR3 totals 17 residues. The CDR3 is CASSQEGGGRVRGEAFF. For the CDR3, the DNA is TGCGCCAGCAGCCAAGAAGGCGGGGGGAGGGTAAGGGGTGAAGCTTTCTTT.

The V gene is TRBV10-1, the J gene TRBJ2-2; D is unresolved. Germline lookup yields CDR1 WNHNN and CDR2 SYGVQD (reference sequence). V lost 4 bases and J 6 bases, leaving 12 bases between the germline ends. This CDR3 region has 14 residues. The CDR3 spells CASSGQEQAGELFF. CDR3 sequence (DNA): TGCGCCAGCAGTGGTCAAGAGCAAGCCGGGGAGCTGTTTTTT.

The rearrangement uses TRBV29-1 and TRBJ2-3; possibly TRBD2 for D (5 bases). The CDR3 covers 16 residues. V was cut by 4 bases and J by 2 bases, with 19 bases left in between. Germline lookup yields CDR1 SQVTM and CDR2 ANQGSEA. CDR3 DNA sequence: TGCAGCGTTGGTGGACTCACCGGATATCCCACAGATACGCAGTATTTT. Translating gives CSVGGLTGYPTDTQYF.

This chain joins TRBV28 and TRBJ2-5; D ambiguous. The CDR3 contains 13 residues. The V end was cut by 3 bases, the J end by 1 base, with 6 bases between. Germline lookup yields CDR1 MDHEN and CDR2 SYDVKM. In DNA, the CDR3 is TGTGCCAGCAGTTTGCCGCCCCAAGAGACCCAGTACTTC. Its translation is CASSLPPQETQYF. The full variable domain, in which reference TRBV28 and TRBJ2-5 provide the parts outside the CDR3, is DVKVTQSSRYLVKRTGEKVFLECVQDMDHENMFWYRQDPGLGLRLIYFSYDVKMKEKGDIPEGYSVSREKKERFSLILESASTNQTSMYLCASSLPPQETQYFGPGTRLLVL.

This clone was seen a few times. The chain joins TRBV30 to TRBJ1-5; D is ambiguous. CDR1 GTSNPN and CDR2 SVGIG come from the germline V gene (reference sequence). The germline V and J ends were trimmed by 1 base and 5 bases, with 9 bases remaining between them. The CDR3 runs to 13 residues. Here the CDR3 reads CAWSGGSYQPQHF. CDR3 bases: TGTGCCTGGAGTGGTGGTTCTTATCAGCCCCAGCATTTT.

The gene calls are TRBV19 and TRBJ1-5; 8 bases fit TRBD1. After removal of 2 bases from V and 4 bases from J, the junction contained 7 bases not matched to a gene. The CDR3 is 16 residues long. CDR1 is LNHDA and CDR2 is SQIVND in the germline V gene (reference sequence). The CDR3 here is CASSILQGAGNQPQHF. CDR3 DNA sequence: TGTGCCAGTAGTATACTGCAGGGGGCGGGTAATCAGCCCCAGCATTTT.

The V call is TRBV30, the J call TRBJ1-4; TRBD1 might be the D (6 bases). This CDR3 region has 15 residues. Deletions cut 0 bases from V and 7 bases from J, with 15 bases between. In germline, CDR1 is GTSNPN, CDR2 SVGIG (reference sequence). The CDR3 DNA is TGTGCCTGGAGTGTACTTGGCAGGGGTCGTGAAAAACTGTTTTTT. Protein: CAWSVLGRGREKLFF.

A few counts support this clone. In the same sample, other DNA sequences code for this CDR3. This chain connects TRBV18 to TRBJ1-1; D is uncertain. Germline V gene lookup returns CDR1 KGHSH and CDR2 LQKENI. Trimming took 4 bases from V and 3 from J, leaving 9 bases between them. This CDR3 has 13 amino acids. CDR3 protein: CASSRVEDTEAFF. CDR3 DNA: TGTGCCAGCTCACGGGTCGAAGACACTGAAGCTTTCTTT.

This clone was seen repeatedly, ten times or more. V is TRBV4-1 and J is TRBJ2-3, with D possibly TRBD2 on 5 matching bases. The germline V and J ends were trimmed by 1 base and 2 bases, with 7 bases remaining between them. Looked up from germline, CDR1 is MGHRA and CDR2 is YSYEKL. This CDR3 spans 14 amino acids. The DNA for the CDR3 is TGCGCCAGCAGCCAAGGGACTTACACAGATACGCAGTATTTT. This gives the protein CASSQGTYTDTQYF.

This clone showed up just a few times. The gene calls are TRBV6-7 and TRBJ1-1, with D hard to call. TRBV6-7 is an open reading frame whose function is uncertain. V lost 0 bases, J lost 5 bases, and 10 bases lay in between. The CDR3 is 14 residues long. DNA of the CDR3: TGTGCCAGCAGTTACTCCGAGGCGGAAACTGAAGCTTTCTTT. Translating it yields CASSYSEAETEAFF.

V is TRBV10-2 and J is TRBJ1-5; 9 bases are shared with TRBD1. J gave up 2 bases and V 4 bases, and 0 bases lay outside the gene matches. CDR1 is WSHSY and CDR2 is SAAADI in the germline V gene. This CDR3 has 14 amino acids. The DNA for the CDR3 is TGCGCCAGCAGTGGGACAGGGGGCAATCAGCCCCAGCATTTT. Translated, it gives CASSGTGGNQPQHF.

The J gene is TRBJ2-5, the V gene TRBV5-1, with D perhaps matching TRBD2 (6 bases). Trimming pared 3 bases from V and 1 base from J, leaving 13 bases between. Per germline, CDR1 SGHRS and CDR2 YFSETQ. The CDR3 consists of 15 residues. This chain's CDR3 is CASSSSAPLQETQYF. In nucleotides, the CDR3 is TGCGCCAGCAGCTCTAGCGCACCCCTCCAAGAGACCCAGTACTTC.

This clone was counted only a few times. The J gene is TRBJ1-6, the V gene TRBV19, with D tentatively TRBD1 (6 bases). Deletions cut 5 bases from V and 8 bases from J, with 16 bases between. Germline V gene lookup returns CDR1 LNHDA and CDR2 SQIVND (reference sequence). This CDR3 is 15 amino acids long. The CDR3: CASSPYAGVDSPLHF. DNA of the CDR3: TGTGCCAGTAGTCCTTATGCAGGGGTTGATTCACCCCTCCACTTT.

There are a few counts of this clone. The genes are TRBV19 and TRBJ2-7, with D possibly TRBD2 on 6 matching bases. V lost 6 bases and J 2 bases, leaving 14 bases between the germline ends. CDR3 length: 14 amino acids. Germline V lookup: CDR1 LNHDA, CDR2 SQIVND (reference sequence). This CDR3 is CASSIGPGAYEQYF. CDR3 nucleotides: TGTGCCAGTAGCATTGGTCCGGGAGCCTACGAGCAGTACTTC. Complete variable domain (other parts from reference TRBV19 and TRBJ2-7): DGGITQSPKYLFRKEGQNVTLSCEQNLNHDAMYWYRQDPGQGLRLIYYSQIVNDFQKGDIAEGYSVSREKKESFPLTVTSAQKNPTAFYLCASSIGPGAYEQYFGPGTRLTVT.

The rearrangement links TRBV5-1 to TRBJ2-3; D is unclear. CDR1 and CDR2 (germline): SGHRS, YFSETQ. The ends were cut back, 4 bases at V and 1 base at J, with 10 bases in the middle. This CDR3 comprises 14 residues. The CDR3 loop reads CASSQSIRTDTQYF. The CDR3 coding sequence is TGCGCCAGCAGCCAGTCCATCCGCACAGATACGCAGTATTTT. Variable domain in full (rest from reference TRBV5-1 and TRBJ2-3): KAGVTQTPRYLIKTRGQQVTLSCSPISGHRSVSWYQQTPGQGLQFLFEYFSETQRNKGNFPGRFSGRQFSNSRSEMNVSTLELGDSALYLCASSQSIRTDTQYFGPGTRLTVL.

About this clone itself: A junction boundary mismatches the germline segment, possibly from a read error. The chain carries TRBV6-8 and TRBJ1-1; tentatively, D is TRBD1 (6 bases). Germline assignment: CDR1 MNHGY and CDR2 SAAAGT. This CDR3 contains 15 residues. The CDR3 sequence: CASSYIGGRSLNPAF. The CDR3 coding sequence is TGTGCCAGCAGTTACATTGGGGGGCGAAGCTTAAACCCCGCCTTT.

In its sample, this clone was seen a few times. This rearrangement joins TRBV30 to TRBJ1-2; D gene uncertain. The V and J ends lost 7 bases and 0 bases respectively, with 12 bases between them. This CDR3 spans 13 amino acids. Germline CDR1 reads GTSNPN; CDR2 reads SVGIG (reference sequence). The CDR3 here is CASRSSANYGYTF. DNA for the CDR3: TGTGCCTCGCGCAGTTCAGCTAACTATGGCTACACCTTC. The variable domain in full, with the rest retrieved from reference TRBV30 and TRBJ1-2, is SQTIHQWPATLVQPVGSPLSLECTVEGTSNPNLYWYRQAAGRGLQLLFYSVGIGQISSEVPQNLSASRPQDRQFILSSKKLLLSDSGFYLCASRSSANYGYTFGSGTRLTVV.

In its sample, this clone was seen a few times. The chain's CDR3 is CASSPQEAERGAFGEQFF. The CDR3 DNA follows: TGTGCCAGCTCACCACAGGAGGCAGAGCGGGGGGCATTCGGCGAGCAGTTCTTC. The chain has TRBV18 and TRBJ2-1; 9 bases are a match to TRBD2. The CDR3 is made up of 18 amino acids. The germline V gene has CDR1 KGHSH and CDR2 LQKENI. J was trimmed by 10 bases and V by 1 base; bases with no gene match: 17. The full variable domain, in which reference TRBV18 and TRBJ2-1 provide the parts outside the CDR3, is NAGVMQNPRHLVRRRGQEARLRCSPMKGHSHVYWYRQLPEEGLKFMVYLQKENIIDESGMPKERFSAEFPKEGPSILRIQQVVRGDSAAYFCASSPQEAERGAFGEQFFGPGTRLTVL.

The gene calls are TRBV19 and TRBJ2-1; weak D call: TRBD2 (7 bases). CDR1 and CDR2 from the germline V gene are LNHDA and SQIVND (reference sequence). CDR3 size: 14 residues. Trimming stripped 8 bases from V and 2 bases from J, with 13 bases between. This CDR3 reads CASVRGAPYNEQFF. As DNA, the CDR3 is TGTGCCAGTGTACGGGGGGCCCCCTACAATGAGCAGTTCTTC.

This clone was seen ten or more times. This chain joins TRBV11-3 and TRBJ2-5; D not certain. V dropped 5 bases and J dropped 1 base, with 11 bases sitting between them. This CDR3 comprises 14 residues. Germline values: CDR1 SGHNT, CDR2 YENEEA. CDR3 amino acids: CASSLFGSQETQYF. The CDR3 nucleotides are TGTGCCAGCAGCCTGTTTGGGTCCCAAGAGACCCAGTACTTC.

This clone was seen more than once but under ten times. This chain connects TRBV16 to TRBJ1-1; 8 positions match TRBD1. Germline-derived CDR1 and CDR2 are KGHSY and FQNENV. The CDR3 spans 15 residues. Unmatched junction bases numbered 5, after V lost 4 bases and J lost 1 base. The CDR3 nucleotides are TGTGCCAGCAGCCTTGGACAGGGTCGGAACACTGAAGCTTTCTTT. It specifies CASSLGQGRNTEAFF.

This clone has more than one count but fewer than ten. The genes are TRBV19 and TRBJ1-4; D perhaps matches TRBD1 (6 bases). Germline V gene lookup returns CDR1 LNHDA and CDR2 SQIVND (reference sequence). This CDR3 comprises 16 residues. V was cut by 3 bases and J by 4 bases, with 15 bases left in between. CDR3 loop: CASSIDVRDINEKLFF. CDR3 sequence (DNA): TGTGCCAGTAGTATTGACGTCCGGGACATTAATGAAAAACTGTTTTTT.

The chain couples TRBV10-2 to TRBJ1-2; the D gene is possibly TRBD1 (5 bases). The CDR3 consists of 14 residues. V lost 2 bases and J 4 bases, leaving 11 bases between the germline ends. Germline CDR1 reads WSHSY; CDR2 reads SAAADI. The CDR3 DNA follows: TGCGCCAGCAGTGAGGGCAGGGTGGCCTATGGCTACACCTTC. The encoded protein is CASSEGRVAYGYTF.

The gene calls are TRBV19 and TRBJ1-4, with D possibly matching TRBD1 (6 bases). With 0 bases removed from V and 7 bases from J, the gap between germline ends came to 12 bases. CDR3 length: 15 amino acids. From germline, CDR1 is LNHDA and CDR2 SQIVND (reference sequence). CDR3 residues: CASSIDPGDSEKLFF. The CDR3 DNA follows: TGTGCCAGTAGTATAGATCCAGGGGATAGTGAAAAACTGTTTTTT. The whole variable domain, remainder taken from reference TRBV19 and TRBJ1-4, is DGGITQSPKYLFRKEGQNVTLSCEQNLNHDAMYWYRQDPGQGLRLIYYSQIVNDFQKGDIAEGYSVSREKKESFPLTVTSAQKNPTAFYLCASSIDPGDSEKLFFGSGTQLSVL.

The CDR3 is CASSITGFSSYEQYF. The CDR3, as DNA: TGTGCCAGTAGTATTACAGGCTTTAGCTCCTACGAGCAGTACTTC. The V gene is TRBV19, the J gene TRBJ2-7; D possibly corresponds to TRBD1 (5 bases). Germline-derived CDR1 and CDR2 are LNHDA and SQIVND (reference sequence). The CDR3 totals 15 residues. Trimming cost V 3 bases and J 0 bases, with 12 bases left between them.

CDR3 coding DNA: TGTGCCAGCAGTTGGACAGTTAGCTCCTACAATGAGCAGTTCTTC. It codes for CASSWTVSSYNEQFF. The rearrangement links TRBV27 to TRBJ2-1; D perhaps matches TRBD1 (6 bases). The V gene lost 4 bases and the J gene lost 0 bases, with 10 bases spanning the gap. Looked up from germline, CDR1 is MNHEY and CDR2 is SMNVEV (reference sequence). This CDR3 has 15 amino acids.

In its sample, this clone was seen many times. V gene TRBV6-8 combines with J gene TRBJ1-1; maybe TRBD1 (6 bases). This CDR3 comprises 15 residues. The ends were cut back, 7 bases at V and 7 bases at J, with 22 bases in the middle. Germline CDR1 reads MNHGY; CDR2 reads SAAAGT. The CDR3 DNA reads TGTGCCAGCAACCTTCAGGGGAGGGGCTCCTTTGAAGCTTTCTTT. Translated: CASNLQGRGSFEAFF.

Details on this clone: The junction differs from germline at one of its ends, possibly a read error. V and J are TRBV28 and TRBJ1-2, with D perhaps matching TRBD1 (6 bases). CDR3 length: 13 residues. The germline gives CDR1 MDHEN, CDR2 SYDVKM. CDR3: CASILQGTYGYTF. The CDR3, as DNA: TGTGCCAGCATTTTACAGGGTACCTATGGCTACACCTTC.

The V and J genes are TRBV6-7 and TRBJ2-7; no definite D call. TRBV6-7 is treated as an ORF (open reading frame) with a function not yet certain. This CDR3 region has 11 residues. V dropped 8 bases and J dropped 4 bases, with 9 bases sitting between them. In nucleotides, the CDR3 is TGTGCCAGCGAATTGGGTTACGAGCAGTACTTC. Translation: CASELGYEQYF.

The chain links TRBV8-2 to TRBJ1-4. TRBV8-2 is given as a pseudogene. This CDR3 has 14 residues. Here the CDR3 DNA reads TGTGCCAGCAGTCTGTTGGGGGGACCCCGAAAACTGTTTTTT. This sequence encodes CASSLLGGPRKLFF.

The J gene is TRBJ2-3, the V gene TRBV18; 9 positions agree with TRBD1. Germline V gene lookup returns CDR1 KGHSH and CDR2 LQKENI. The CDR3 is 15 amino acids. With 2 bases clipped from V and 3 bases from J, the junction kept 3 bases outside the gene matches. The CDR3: CASSPKGTGTDTQYF. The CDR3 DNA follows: TGTGCCAGCTCACCAAAGGGGACAGGGACAGATACGCAGTATTTT.

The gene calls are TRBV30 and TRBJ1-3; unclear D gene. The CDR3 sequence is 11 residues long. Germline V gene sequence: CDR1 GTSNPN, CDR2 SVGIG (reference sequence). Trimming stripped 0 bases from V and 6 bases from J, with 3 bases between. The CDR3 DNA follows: TGTGCCTGGAGTGTGGAAAACACCATATATTTT. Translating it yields CAWSVENTIYF.